This TCR beta chain was observed in a study of CD8 T cells in ankylosing spondylitis. Points from the study as a whole: As for the disease-linked clones, they showed a CD8+ phenotype and occurred at relatively low frequencies in peripheral blood. Significant enrichment of disease-linked clones was reportedly seen in matched ankylosing spondylitis synovial fluid. Seven to nine highly homologous variants formed a TCR beta motif that appeared characteristic of ankylosing spondylitis blood.

There are a few counts of this clonotype. Antigen unknown. TCRdb re-derived calls from the 5' RACE reads in MiXCR, one entry per CDR3 protein. This table holds about 160,000 distinct CDR3 sequences, about 18% found once. The sequence derives from a male donor with ankylosing spondylitis or in good health (not recorded which). The sequencing input was blood, either unsorted or a sorted T cell fraction (not recorded which).

Written as DNA, the CDR3 is TGTGCCTGGAGTCGACATGCGGGAGGCACCGGGGAGCTGTTTTTT. This encodes CAWSRHAGGTGELFF. The chain joins TRBV30 to TRBJ2-2; 8 positions match TRBD2. The V gene's germline CDR1 is GTSNPN and CDR2 SVGIG (reference sequence). The CDR3 has 15 amino acids. Trimming took 2 bases from V and 4 from J; bases not matched to a gene: 6.